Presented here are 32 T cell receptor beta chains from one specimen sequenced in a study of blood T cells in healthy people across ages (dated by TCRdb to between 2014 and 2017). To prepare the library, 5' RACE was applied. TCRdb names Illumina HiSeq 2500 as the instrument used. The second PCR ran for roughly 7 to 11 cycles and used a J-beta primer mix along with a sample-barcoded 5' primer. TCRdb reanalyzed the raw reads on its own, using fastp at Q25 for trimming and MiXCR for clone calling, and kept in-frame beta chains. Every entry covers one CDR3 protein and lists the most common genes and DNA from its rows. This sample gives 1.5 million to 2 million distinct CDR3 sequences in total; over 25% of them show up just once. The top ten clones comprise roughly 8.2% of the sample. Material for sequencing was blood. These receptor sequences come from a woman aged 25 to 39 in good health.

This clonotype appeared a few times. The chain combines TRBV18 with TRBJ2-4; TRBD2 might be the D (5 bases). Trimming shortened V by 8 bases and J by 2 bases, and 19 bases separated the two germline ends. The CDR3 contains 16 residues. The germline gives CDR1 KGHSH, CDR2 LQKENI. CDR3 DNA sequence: TGTGCCAGCGGAGGCAGGCAGGAGGAAACCAAAAACATTCAGTACTTC. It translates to CASGGRQEETKNIQYF.

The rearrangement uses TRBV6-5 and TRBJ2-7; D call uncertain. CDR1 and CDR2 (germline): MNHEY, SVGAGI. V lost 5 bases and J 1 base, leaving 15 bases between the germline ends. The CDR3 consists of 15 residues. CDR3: CASSRYRPTSYEQYF. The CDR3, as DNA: TGTGCCAGCAGTAGGTATCGGCCGACATCCTACGAGCAGTACTTC.

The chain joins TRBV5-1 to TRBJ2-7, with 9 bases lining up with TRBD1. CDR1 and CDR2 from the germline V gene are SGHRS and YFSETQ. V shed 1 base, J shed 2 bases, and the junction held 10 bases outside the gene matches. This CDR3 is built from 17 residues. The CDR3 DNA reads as TGCGCCAGCAGCTTGATACCCAAAGGGGACAGGGCCTACGAGCAGTACTTC. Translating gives CASSLIPKGDRAYEQYF.

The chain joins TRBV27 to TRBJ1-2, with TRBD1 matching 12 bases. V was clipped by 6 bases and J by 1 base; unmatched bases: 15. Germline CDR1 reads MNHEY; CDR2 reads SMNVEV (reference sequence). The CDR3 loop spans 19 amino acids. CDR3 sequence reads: CASRKLRDRGQRGNYGYTF. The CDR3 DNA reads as TGTGCCAGCAGAAAACTCCGGGACAGGGGGCAGCGGGGTAACTATGGCTACACCTTC.

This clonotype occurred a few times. The CDR3 region is CATSRDLYRAAEQQPQHF. The CDR3 DNA reads as TGTGCCACCAGCAGAGATCTTTACCGGGCAGCCGAACAACAACCCCAGCATTTT. This rearrangement joins TRBV15 to TRBJ1-5; D not certain. Germline V gives CDR1 LNHNV, CDR2 YYDKDF (reference sequence). V shed 0 bases and J shed 10 bases, with 25 bases lying between them. This CDR3 is built from 18 residues.

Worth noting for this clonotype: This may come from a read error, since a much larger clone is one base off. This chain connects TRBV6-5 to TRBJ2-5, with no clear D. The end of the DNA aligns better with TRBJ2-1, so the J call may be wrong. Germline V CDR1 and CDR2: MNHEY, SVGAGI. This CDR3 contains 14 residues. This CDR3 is CASSHKGYKETQFF. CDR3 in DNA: TGTGCCAGCAGCCACAAGGGCTATAAAGAGACCCAGTTCTTC.

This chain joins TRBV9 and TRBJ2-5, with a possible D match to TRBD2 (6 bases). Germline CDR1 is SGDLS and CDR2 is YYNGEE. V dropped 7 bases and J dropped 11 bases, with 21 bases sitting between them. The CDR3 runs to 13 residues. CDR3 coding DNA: TGTGCCAGCGGTGGCGGGGTGGGAAATGAGCAGTACTTC. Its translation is CASGGGVGNEQYF.

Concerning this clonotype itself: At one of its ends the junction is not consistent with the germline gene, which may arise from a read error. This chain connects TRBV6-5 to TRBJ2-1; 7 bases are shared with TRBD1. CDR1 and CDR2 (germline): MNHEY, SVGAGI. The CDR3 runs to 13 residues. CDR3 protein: CTSSDRAGGEQFF. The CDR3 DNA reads TGTACCAGCAGCGACAGGGCAGGGGGTGAGCAGTTCTTC.

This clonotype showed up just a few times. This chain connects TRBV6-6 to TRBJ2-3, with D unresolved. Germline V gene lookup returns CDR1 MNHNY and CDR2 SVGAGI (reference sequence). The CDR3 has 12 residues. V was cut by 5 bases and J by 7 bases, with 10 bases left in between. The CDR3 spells CASSPIQNTQYF. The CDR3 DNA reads TGTGCCAGCAGTCCGATACAGAATACGCAGTATTTT.

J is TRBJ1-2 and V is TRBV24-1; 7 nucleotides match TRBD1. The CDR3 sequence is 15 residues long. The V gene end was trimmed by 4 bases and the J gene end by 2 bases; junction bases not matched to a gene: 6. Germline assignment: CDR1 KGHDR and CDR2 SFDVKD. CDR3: CATSEGTDANYGYTF. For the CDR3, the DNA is TGTGCCACCAGTGAGGGGACAGATGCGAACTATGGCTACACCTTC.

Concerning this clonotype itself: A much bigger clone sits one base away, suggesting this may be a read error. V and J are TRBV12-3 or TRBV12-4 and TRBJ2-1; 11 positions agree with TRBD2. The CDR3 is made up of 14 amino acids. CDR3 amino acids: CVSRLAGTYNEQFF. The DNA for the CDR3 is TGTGTCAGCAGACTAGCGGGAACCTACAATGAGCAGTTCTTC.

The CDR3 region is CATHLTGTVSNQPQHF. The CDR3 DNA reads as TGTGCCACCCATTTGACCGGGACAGTTAGCAATCAGCCCCAGCATTTT. This sequence joins TRBV6-1 and TRBJ1-5; TRBD1 matches 7 bases. CDR3 length: 16 residues. CDR1 MNHNS and CDR2 SASEGT come from the germline V gene. The ends lost 10 bases at V and 0 bases at J; junction bases unmatched: 12.

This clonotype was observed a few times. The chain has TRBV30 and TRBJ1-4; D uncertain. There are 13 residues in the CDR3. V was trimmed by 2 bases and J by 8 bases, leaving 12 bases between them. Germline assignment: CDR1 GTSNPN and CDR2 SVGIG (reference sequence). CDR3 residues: CAWSSRSPEKLFF. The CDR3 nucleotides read TGTGCCTGGAGTTCCCGAAGCCCCGAAAAACTGTTTTTT.

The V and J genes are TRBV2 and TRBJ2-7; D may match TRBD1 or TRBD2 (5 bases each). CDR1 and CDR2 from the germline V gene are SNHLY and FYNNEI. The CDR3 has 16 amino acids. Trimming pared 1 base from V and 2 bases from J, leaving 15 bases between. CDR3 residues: CASSEVGSGRPYEQYF. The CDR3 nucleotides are TGTGCCAGCAGTGAAGTTGGGTCGGGGCGACCCTACGAGCAGTACTTC.

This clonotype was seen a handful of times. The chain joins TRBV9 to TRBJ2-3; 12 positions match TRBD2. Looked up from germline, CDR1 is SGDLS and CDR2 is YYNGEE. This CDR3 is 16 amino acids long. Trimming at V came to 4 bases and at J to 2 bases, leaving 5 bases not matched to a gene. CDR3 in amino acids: CASSPTSGGLTDTQYF. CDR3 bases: TGTGCCAGCAGCCCCACTAGCGGGGGGCTCACAGATACGCAGTATTTT.

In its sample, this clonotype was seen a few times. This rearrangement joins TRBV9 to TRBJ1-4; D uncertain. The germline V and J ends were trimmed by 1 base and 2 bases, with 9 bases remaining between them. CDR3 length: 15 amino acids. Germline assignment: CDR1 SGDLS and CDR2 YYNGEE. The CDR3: CASSVSGTTNEKLFF. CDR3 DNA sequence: TGTGCCAGCAGCGTATCGGGTACCACTAATGAAAAACTGTTTTTT. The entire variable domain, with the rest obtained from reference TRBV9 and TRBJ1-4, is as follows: DSGVTQTPKHLITATGQRVTLRCSPRSGDLSVYWYQQSLDQGLQFLIQYYNGEERAKGNILERFSAQQFPDLHSELNLSSLELGDSALYFCASSVSGTTNEKLFFGSGTQLSVL.

CDR3 region: CASSARRGQGVFNEQFF. The CDR3 DNA is TGTGCCAGCAGCGCTAGGCGGGGACAGGGTGTTTTCAATGAGCAGTTCTTC. This rearrangement joins TRBV9 to TRBJ2-1; the match to TRBD1 covers 9 bases. V lost 3 bases and J lost 6; bases outside the gene matches: 13. Germline assignment: CDR1 SGDLS and CDR2 YYNGEE. CDR3 length: 17 residues. Complete variable domain (other parts from reference TRBV9 and TRBJ2-1): DSGVTQTPKHLITATGQRVTLRCSPRSGDLSVYWYQQSLDQGLQFLIQYYNGEERAKGNILERFSAQQFPDLHSELNLSSLELGDSALYFCASSARRGQGVFNEQFFGPGTRLTVL.

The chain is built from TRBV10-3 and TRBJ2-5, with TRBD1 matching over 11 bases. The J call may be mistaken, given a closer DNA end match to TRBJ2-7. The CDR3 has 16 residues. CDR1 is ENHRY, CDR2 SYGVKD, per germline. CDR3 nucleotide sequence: TGTGCCATCAGTGAGAAGAGGGACAGGGGGGGGGACGAGCAGTACTTC. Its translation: CAISEKRDRGGDEQYF.

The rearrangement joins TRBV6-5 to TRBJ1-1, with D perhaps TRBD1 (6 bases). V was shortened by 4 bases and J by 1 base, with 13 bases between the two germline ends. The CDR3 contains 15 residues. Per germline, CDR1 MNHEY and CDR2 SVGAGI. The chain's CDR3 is CASSFQGYGNTEAFF. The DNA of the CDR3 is TGTGCCAGCAGTTTTCAGGGGTACGGGAACACTGAAGCTTTCTTT.

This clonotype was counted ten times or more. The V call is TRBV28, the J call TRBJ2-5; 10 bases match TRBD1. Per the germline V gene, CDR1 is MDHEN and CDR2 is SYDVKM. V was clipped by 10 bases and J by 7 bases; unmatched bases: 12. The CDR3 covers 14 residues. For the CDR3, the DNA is TGTGCCACCCGACAGGGGGCTTCCGCGGGGACCCAGTACTTC. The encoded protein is CATRQGASAGTQYF.

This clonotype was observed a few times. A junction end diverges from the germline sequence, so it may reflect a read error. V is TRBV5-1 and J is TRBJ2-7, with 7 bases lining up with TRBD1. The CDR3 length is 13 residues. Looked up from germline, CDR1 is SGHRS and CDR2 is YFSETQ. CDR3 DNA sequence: TGCACCAGCAGCTTGACAGGGACCGACGAGCAGTACTTC. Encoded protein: CTSSLTGTDEQYF.

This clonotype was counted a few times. CDR3 in amino acids: CASRAPSGRTDTQYF. The CDR3 DNA reads as TGTGCCAGCAGGGCCCCTAGCGGGAGAACAGATACGCAGTATTTT. The chain employs TRBV12-3 or TRBV12-4 and TRBJ2-3; TRBD2 aligns across 10 bases. The trim removed 6 bases at V and 3 bases at J, leaving 6 bases unmatched. This CDR3 contains 15 residues.

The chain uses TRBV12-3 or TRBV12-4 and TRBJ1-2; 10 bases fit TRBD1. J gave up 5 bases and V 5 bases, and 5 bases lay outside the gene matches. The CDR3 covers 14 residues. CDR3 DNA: TGTGCCAGCAGTGAGAGACAGGGGGCGTATGGCTACACCTTC. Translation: CASSERQGAYGYTF.

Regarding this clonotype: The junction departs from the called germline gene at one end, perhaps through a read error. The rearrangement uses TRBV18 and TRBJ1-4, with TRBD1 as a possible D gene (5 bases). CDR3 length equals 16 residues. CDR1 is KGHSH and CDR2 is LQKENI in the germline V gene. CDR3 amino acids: CASSPLKQPGNEKLFF. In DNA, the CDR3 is TGTGCCAGCTCCCCACTGAAACAACCAGGGAATGAAAAACTGTTTTTT. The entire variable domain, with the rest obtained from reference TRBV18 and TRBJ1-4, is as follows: NAGVMQNPRHLVRRRGQEARLRCSPMKGHSHVYWYRQLPEEGLKFMVYLQKENIIDESGMPKERFSAEFPKEGPSILRIQQVVRGDSAAYFCASSPLKQPGNEKLFFGSGTQLSVL.

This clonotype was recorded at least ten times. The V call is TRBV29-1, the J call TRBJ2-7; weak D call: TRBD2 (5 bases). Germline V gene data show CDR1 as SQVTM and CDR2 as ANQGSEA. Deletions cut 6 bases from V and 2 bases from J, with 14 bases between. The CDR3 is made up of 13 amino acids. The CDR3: CSVGELQPYEQYF. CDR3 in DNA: TGCAGCGTCGGGGAGCTACAACCCTACGAGCAGTACTTC.

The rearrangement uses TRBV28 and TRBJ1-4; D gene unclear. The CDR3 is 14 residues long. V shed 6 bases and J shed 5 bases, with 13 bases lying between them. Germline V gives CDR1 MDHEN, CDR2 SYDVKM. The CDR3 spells CASRTEVANEKLFF. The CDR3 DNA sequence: TGTGCCAGCAGGACCGAAGTCGCGAATGAAAAACTGTTTTTT.

CDR3 protein: CASSLGGTFGLEAFF. The DNA for the CDR3 is TGCGCCAGCAGCTTGGGCGGGACTTTCGGACTTGAAGCTTTCTTT. The chain combines TRBV5-1 with TRBJ1-1; tentatively, D is TRBD1 (5 bases). This CDR3 has 15 residues. Germline V CDR1 and CDR2: SGHRS, YFSETQ. Trimming took off 0 bases at V and 7 bases at J, with 16 bases between the two ends.

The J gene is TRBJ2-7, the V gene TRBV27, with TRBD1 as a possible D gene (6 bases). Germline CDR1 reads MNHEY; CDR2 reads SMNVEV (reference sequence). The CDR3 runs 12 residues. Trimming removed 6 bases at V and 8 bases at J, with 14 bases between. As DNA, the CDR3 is TGTGCCAGCAGGACCGGACAGAGTCAGCAGTACTTC. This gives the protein CASRTGQSQQYF.

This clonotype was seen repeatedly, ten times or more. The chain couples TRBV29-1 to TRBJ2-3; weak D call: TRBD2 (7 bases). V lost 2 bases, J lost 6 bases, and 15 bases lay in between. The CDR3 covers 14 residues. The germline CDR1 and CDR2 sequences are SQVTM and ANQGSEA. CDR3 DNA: TGCAGCGTTGAACCCGCCAGGGGAGGGGATACGCAGTATTTT. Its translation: CSVEPARGGDTQYF.

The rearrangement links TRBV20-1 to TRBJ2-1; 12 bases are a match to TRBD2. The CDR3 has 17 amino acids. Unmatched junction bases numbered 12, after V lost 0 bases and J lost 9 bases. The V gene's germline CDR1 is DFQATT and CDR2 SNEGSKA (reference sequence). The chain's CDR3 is CSARDVLAGGRTGEQFF. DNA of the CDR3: TGCAGTGCTAGAGACGTCCTAGCGGGAGGGAGGACGGGTGAGCAGTTCTTC.

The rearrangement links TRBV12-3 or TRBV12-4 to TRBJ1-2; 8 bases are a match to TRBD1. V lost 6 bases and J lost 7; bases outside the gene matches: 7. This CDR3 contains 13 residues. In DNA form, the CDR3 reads TGTGCCAGCAGCGCGGACAGGGTGGGTGGCTACACCTTC. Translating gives CASSADRVGGYTF.

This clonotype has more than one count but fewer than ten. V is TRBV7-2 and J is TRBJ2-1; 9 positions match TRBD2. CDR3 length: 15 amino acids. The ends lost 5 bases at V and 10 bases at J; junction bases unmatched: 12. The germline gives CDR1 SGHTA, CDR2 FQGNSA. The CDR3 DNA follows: TGTGCCAGCAGCCTAGGAGCGGGAGGACGCTACGAGCAGTTCTTC. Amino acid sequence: CASSLGAGGRYEQFF.